This T cell receptor (beta chain) is drawn from a study of OX40 agonist ivuxolimab in advanced cancers. Study-wide background: Recorded diagnoses for dose-escalation patients were hepatocellular carcinoma, melanoma, renal cell or head and neck cancer.

The assay was immunoSEQ multiplex PCR, and TCRdb's table has in-frame clones only and misses some. The repertoire holds just over 80,000 clones, with roughly 84% as singletons. This specimen was CD4+ or CD8+ T cells sorted from blood, taken in a trial of the OX40 agonist ivuxolimab. The sequence was obtained from an adult with an advanced solid tumor such as melanoma, head and neck, liver or kidney cancer.

In DNA form, the CDR3 reads TGTGCCAGCAGTCTAACGACCCTCCCGACAGAAGAAGCTTTCTTT. Translating gives CASSLTTLPTEEAFF. The chain is built from TRBV6-5 and TRBJ1-1; D might be TRBD1 (5 bases). The germline CDR1 and CDR2 sequences are MNHEY and SVGAGI. V was shortened by 5 bases and J by 8 bases, with 21 bases between the two germline ends. This CDR3 comprises 15 residues.